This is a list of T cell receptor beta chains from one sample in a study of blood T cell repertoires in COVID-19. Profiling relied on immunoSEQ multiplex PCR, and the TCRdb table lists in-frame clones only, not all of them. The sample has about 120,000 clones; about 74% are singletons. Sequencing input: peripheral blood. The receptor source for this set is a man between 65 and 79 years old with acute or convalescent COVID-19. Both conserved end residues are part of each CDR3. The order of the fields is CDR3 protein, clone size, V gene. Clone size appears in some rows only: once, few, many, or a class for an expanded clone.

CASSYKGTSSYNEQFF,few,TRBV6-5
CASTSNRVEQYF,NA,TRBV12-3/TRBV12-4
CASSSRLAGESETQYF,NA,TRBV7-7
CASSLEGARDEKLFF,NA,TRBV11-1
CASSFTHPSTDTQYF,few,TRBV27
CASSVQGAEYNEQFF,NA,TRBV7-3
CASSLGSSRGYTF,NA,TRBV28
CASSVDQGGMNTEAFF,once,TRBV9
CASSPQEAEPLHF,NA,TRBV7-9
CASSWGLAGLLAGELFF,NA,TRBV5-8
CASSYSGRAGDEQFF,NA,TRBV28
CASSAATGENEKLFF,NA,TRBV6-6
CASSRSDTPNTGELFF,NA,TRBV28
CANSQRAGGLGEQFF,NA,TRBV7-2
CASSAGVYGYTF,NA,TRBV19
CASRLEETQYF,NA,TRBV2
CASSYGQWNTGELFF,NA,TRBV7-2
CASSSDRRSNQPQHF,NA,TRBV28
CASSEGQHLKAFDQPQHF,NA,TRBV5-1
CATGRGNTIYF,few,TRBV10-3
CASSEERGASYEQYF,once,TRBV2
CAWSPPTGGYGYTF,NA,TRBV30
CASSHRLAGNTDTQYF,NA,TRBV14
CSASQWTGREGYTF,NA,TRBV20-1
CASSIGQGYGYTF,NA,TRBV19
CASSPTRKETNEKLFF,NA,TRBV7-9
CASSLTSGVGNEQYF,NA,TRBV7-2
CATRQGYYEQYF,NA,TRBV28
CASSEYGGASGEQYF,NA,TRBV2
CASSRTSDETQYF,NA,TRBV12-3/TRBV12-4
CATSRTGGPGNTIYF,NA,TRBV15
CASSFYNRDRGGGELFF,NA,TRBV27
CASSLTGRGGYGYTF,NA,TRBV5-6
CAIRGAQSSYNEQFF,NA,TRBV10-3
CASSLAGTGDEKLFF,NA,TRBV5-4
CATSRDGGTDTQYF,NA,TRBV15
CASSWGVHQPQHF,NA,TRBV19
CASSRSGRETQYF,once,TRBV7-8
CASSLSQGGGTDTQYF,NA,TRBV7-9
CASRRGPLGYEQYF,NA,TRBV27
CASMTRTSGANEQFF,NA,TRBV19
CASSPLAQVLYGYTF,NA,TRBV4-1
CASSQGGYEQYF,NA,TRBV19
CASSQEGRPYGYTF,once,TRBV3-1/TRBV3-2
CASSLDRVAGRSYNEQFF,NA,TRBV11-2
CASSLEAGAAGELFF,NA,TRBV7-9
CASSSGGAGGNQPQHF,NA,TRBV27
CASSWTDYYNEQFF,few,TRBV5-5
CASSPRTGTTEAFF,NA,TRBV27